The 32 T cell receptor beta chains reported below all come from one sample, sequenced in a study of blood T cells in healthy people across ages. A second PCR, run for about 7 to 11 cycles, used a sample-barcoded 5' primer plus a J-beta primer mix. MiXCR, run by TCRdb on the 5' RACE reads, gives a single entry per CDR3 protein. Of 1.5 million to 1.9 million distinct CDR3 sequences in the sample, 35% to 45% are singletons; the top ten hold approximately 4.1%. Sequencing was carried out using blood. These TCRs come from a woman in her late teens or twenties in good health.

The sample holds a few counts of this clonotype. This chain uses TRBV20-1 with TRBJ2-1; 10 nucleotides agree with TRBD2. J was trimmed by 6 bases and V by 0 bases; bases with no gene match: 2. The V gene's germline CDR1 is DFQATT and CDR2 SNEGSKA (reference sequence). This CDR3 region has 14 residues. The CDR3 loop is CSARELAGPNEQFF. The CDR3 DNA is TGCAGTGCTAGAGAACTAGCGGGGCCCAATGAGCAGTTCTTC.

This clonotype occurred once. The genes are TRBV7-2 and TRBJ2-7, with 9 bases that match TRBD2. V lost 1 base and J lost 4; bases outside the gene matches: 5. Germline CDR1 SGHTA, CDR2 FQGNSA. This CDR3 has 15 residues. Here the CDR3 reads CASSLGSRGGYEQYF. CDR3 nucleotide sequence: TGTGCCAGCAGCTTAGGATCGCGGGGGGGTTACGAGCAGTACTTC. The full variable domain, in which reference TRBV7-2 and TRBJ2-7 provide the parts outside the CDR3, is GAGVSQSPSNKVTEKGKDVELRCDPISGHTALYWYRQSLGQGLEFLIYFQGNSAPDKSGLPSDRFSAERTGGSVSTLTIQRTQQEDSAVYLCASSLGSRGGYEQYFGPGTRLTVT.

This clonotype was seen only a few times. This chain uses TRBV11-2 with TRBJ2-5, with 7 bases fitting TRBD2. J was trimmed by 7 bases and V by 2 bases; bases with no gene match: 7. Germline V lookup: CDR1 SGHAT, CDR2 FQNNGV. CDR3 length: 14 amino acids. CDR3 coding DNA: TGTGCCAGCAGCTTAAACCTAGCGGATGGGACCCAGTACTTC. Residues: CASSLNLADGTQYF.

The V and J genes are TRBV29-1 and TRBJ2-1; D perhaps matches TRBD1 (6 bases). The J call is in doubt because the DNA end fits TRBJ2-7 better. Germline V gives CDR1 SQVTM, CDR2 ANQGSEA. This CDR3 is 14 amino acids long. CDR3 DNA sequence: TGCAGCGTTGACCACAGGGTAGTGGGGAATGAGCAGTACTTC. Translated: CSVDHRVVGNEQYF.

This clonotype was seen only a few times. The V gene is TRBV4-1, the J gene TRBJ1-1; tentatively, D is TRBD1 (6 bases). The CDR3 covers 15 residues. The V end was cut by 1 base, the J end by 5 bases, with 14 bases between. Germline V CDR1 and CDR2: MGHRA, YSYEKL. The CDR3 sequence: CASSQAAGASTEAFF. In DNA form, the CDR3 reads TGCGCCAGCAGCCAAGCGGCAGGGGCGAGTACTGAAGCTTTCTTT.

This clonotype came up a few times. The chain has TRBV7-2 and TRBJ2-3, with D tentatively TRBD2 (6 bases). Trimming removed 0 bases at V and 2 bases at J, with 15 bases between. The CDR3 spans 17 residues. CDR1 is SGHTA and CDR2 is FQGNSA in the germline V gene. The chain's CDR3 is CASSLAKTSHDTDTQYF. The CDR3 bases are TGTGCCAGCAGCTTAGCGAAAACTAGCCACGACACAGATACGCAGTATTTT.

V is TRBV7-6 and J is TRBJ2-5; no firm D call. The J call could be wrong; TRBJ2-7 is a better fit for the DNA end. This CDR3 has 12 amino acids. Germline V gene data show CDR1 as SGHVS and CDR2 as FNYEAQ. This CDR3 reads CASRPRVSEQYF. CDR3 nucleotides: TGTGCCAGCAGACCTAGGGTCTCCGAGCAGTACTTC.

The chain uses TRBV21-1 and TRBJ1-5; the tabulated D call, TRBD1, remains unverified against the DNA. TRBV21-1 is annotated as a pseudogene. The CDR3 sequence is 11 residues long. The CDR3 reads CASRPHQPQHF. The DNA of the CDR3 is TGTGCCAGCAGGCCCCATCAGCCCCAGCATTTT.

The rearrangement joins TRBV20-1 to TRBJ2-3; 12 bases fit TRBD2. CDR3 size: 15 residues. Germline CDR1 DFQATT, CDR2 SNEGSKA (reference sequence). The V segment lost 6 bases and the J segment 2 bases; nucleotides outside the gene matches: 6. CDR3 sequence reads: CSAQLAGGPTDTQYF. CDR3 DNA: TGCAGTGCCCAACTAGCGGGGGGACCCACAGATACGCAGTATTTT.

This clonotype has a handful of counts. The chain has TRBV7-2 and TRBJ2-7, with 15 bases aligning to TRBD2. The end of the DNA aligns better with TRBJ2-5, so the J call may be wrong. This CDR3 spans 16 amino acids. From germline, CDR1 is SGHTA and CDR2 FQGNSA. CDR3 loop: CASSRTSGGAVETQYF. For the CDR3, the DNA is TGTGCCAGCAGCCGGACTAGCGGGGGGGCAGTGGAGACCCAGTACTTC.

A few counts support this clonotype. The chain links TRBV7-2 to TRBJ2-5, with no clear D. TRBJ2-7 matches the DNA end more closely, so the J call is doubtful. In germline, CDR1 is SGHTA, CDR2 FQGNSA. The CDR3 runs 13 residues. The CDR3 DNA follows: TGTGCCAGCAGCCCGCCGGGCACCCACGAGCAGTACTTC. Residues: CASSPPGTHEQYF.

CDR3 sequence: CASSSLGGKSSYNEQFF. Here the CDR3 DNA reads TGTGCCAGCTCCTCCCTGGGGGGGAAGAGCTCCTACAATGAGCAGTTCTTC. This chain links TRBV11-2 with TRBJ2-1, with TRBD2 matching over 7 bases. Trimming cost V 8 bases and J 0 bases; bases outside gene matches: 13. Germline V gene data show CDR1 as SGHAT and CDR2 as FQNNGV. The CDR3 is made up of 17 amino acids.

The chain joins TRBV12-3 or TRBV12-4 to TRBJ1-5, with TRBD1 matching 7 bases. Losses at the gene ends were 6 bases for V and 1 base for J; bases not matched to a gene: 6. The CDR3 extends over 15 amino acids. CDR3 region: CASSHRGLSNQPQHF. CDR3 DNA: TGTGCCAGCAGCCACAGGGGCCTCAGCAATCAGCCCCAGCATTTT.

This sequence joins TRBV6-1 and TRBJ2-1, with 14 bases aligning to TRBD2. Trimming at V came to 6 bases and at J to 0 bases, leaving 10 bases not matched to a gene. CDR3 length: 19 amino acids. CDR1 MNHNS and CDR2 SASEGT come from the germline V gene. The CDR3 sequence is CASSNGLAGGRSSYNEQFF. For the CDR3, the DNA is TGTGCCAGCAGCAACGGACTAGCGGGGGGCCGGAGCTCCTACAATGAGCAGTTCTTC.

The CDR3 sequence is CSAHTGFRNQPQHF. CDR3 nucleotides: TGCAGTGCTCACACAGGTTTTCGCAATCAGCCCCAGCATTTT. This chain links TRBV20-1 with TRBJ1-5, with D possibly matching TRBD1 (5 bases). CDR1 is DFQATT, CDR2 SNEGSKA, per germline (reference sequence). Trimming removed 5 bases from V and 2 bases from J, with 13 bases in between. This CDR3 spans 14 amino acids.

The chain joins TRBV20-1 to TRBJ1-2; TRBD1 agrees at 7 bases. The length of the CDR3 is 12 residues. Germline-derived CDR1 and CDR2 are DFQATT and SNEGSKA (reference sequence). V was pared by 1 base and J by 8 bases, with 4 bases of the junction left unmatched. In DNA form, the CDR3 reads TGCAGTGCTAGAGGGGACAGAAGAGGCTACACCTTC. Translation gives CSARGDRRGYTF.

This clonotype was observed at least ten times. The rearrangement uses TRBV12-3 or TRBV12-4 and TRBJ2-5; the D is unclear. Trimming cost V 3 bases and J 5 bases, with 4 bases left between them. The CDR3 sequence is 11 residues long. Here the CDR3 reads CASSFWETQYF. In DNA form, the CDR3 reads TGTGCCAGCAGTTTCTGGGAGACCCAGTACTTC.

This chain uses TRBV27 with TRBJ1-1; unclear D gene. Germline V gene data show CDR1 as MNHEY and CDR2 as SMNVEV (reference sequence). The germline V and J ends were trimmed by 0 bases and 5 bases, with 7 bases remaining between them. CDR3 length: 13 amino acids. This chain's CDR3 is CASSLSTATEAFF. The CDR3 nucleotides are TGTGCCAGCAGTTTATCAACGGCTACTGAAGCTTTCTTT.

The V gene is TRBV6-5, the J gene TRBJ1-2; D remains ambiguous. Germline V gene data show CDR1 as MNHEY and CDR2 as SVGAGI. V lost 6 bases and J lost 9, with 14 bases in between. This CDR3 is built from 12 residues. Written as DNA, the CDR3 is TGTGCCAGCAGAACACCCAGGATTAGCTACACCTTC. Its protein product is CASRTPRISYTF.

In its sample, this clonotype was seen once. The chain couples TRBV4-3 to TRBJ2-1, with TRBD2 identical over 10 bases. The CDR3 covers 17 residues. Germline V CDR1 and CDR2: LGHNA, YSLEER. V dropped 0 bases and J dropped 7; count of bases not matched to a gene: 9. CDR3 region: CASSQDRTLAGVNEQFF. The CDR3 nucleotides read TGCGCCAGCAGCCAAGATCGAACGCTAGCGGGAGTTAATGAGCAGTTCTTC.

The rearrangement joins TRBV4-1 to TRBJ2-1; either TRBD1 or TRBD2 may supply D (5 bases each). Germline loops: CDR1 MGHRA, CDR2 YSYEKL. The CDR3 sequence is 17 residues long. The germline V and J ends were trimmed by 1 base and 8 bases, with 21 bases remaining between them. CDR3 in amino acids: CASSQARITGGVDEQFF. DNA of the CDR3: TGCGCCAGCAGCCAAGCTCGTATAACAGGAGGTGTCGATGAGCAGTTCTTC.

The CDR3 coding sequence is TGTGCCAGCAGCTCAGATAGCAGGGCCCCCTTGCATTTT. Its translation: CASSSDSRAPLHF. The genes are TRBV7-2 and TRBJ1-5; possibly TRBD1 for D (5 bases). CDR1 and CDR2 (germline): SGHTA, FQGNSA. The CDR3 is 13 amino acids. The ends were cut back, 4 bases at V and 15 bases at J, with 19 bases in the middle.

This clonotype has more than one count but fewer than ten. V gene TRBV6-5 combines with J gene TRBJ2-1, with 8 nucleotides matching TRBD2. The CDR3 runs to 15 residues. V gave up 7 bases and J gave up 4 bases; unmatched junction bases: 9. Germline V gives CDR1 MNHEY, CDR2 SVGAGI. This CDR3 reads CASNPSGRAYNEQFF. The CDR3 DNA follows: TGTGCCAGCAACCCCAGCGGGAGAGCTTACAATGAGCAGTTCTTC.

In this sample, this clonotype turned up a few times. The J gene is TRBJ2-6, the V gene TRBV15; D is uncertain. CDR3 length: 15 residues. V shed 5 bases and J shed 0 bases, with 8 bases lying between them. Looked up from germline, CDR1 is LNHNV and CDR2 is YYDKDF (reference sequence). The CDR3 region has the DNA TGTGCCACCAGCGGTCGGACCTCTGGGGCCAACGTCCTGACTTTC. Translated: CATSGRTSGANVLTF.

The gene calls are TRBV25-1 and TRBJ2-4; D is ambiguous. With the DNA end fitting TRBJ2-7 better, the J assignment may be wrong. The CDR3 is made up of 13 amino acids. Germline V gene data show CDR1 as MGHDK and CDR2 as SYGVNS. CDR3 amino acids: CASSELGFYEQYF. DNA of the CDR3: TGTGCCAGCAGTGAATTGGGATTCTACGAGCAGTACTTC.

The rearrangement uses TRBV27 and TRBJ2-5; maybe TRBD1 (6 bases). V was pared by 2 bases and J by 11 bases, with 18 bases between. This CDR3 is 14 amino acids long. Germline V gene data show CDR1 as MNHEY and CDR2 as SMNVEV (reference sequence). The CDR3 DNA is TGTGCCAGCAGTTTAATGGTGGGGGACAATGAGCAGTACTTC. Protein product: CASSLMVGDNEQYF.

This clonotype has only a few counts. The V gene is TRBV7-9, the J gene TRBJ1-4, with TRBD1 identical over 9 bases. Germline assignment: CDR1 SEHNR and CDR2 FQNEAQ (reference sequence). The V and J ends lost 3 bases and 4 bases, in that order; junction bases with no gene match: 3. The CDR3 has 15 amino acids. CDR3 protein: CASSLGTGLNEKLFF. In DNA, the CDR3 is TGTGCCAGCAGCTTGGGGACAGGGCTTAATGAAAAACTGTTTTTT.

This rearrangement joins TRBV4-2 to TRBJ1-4; 9 bases line up with TRBD1. CDR1 is LGHNA, CDR2 YNFKEQ, per germline. The trim removed 0 bases at V and 8 bases at J, leaving 7 bases unmatched. There are 16 residues in the CDR3. The CDR3 DNA sequence: TGTGCCAGCAGCCAAGATCGGGACAGGGTGAAAGAAAAACTGTTTTTT. It translates to CASSQDRDRVKEKLFF.

V usage is TRBV12-3 or TRBV12-4 and J usage is TRBJ2-5; D may be TRBD2 (6 bases). The V and J ends lost 6 bases and 11 bases respectively, with 28 bases between them. CDR3 length equals 16 residues. This chain's CDR3 is CASSESRLSGEAEQYF. As DNA, the CDR3 is TGTGCCAGCAGCGAGTCTAGACTTAGCGGTGAAGCTGAGCAGTACTTC.

V usage is TRBV20-1 and J usage is TRBJ1-2, with a weak D call TRBD1 (5 bases). The CDR3 is 13 amino acids. From germline, CDR1 is DFQATT and CDR2 SNEGSKA (reference sequence). V lost 8 bases and J 5 bases, leaving 18 bases between the germline ends. Here the CDR3 reads CSPRDGRDYGYTF. In nucleotides, the CDR3 is TGCAGTCCTCGGGACGGCCGAGATTATGGCTACACCTTC.

The chain employs TRBV9 and TRBJ2-3; TRBD1 or TRBD2 may be the D gene (5 bases each). V shed 0 bases and J shed 2 bases, with 13 bases lying between them. The CDR3 extends over 16 amino acids. CDR1 and CDR2 (germline): SGDLS, YYNGEE. CDR3 in DNA: TGTGCCAGCAGCGTAGCGGGGCAGCGAAACACAGATACGCAGTATTTT. Residues: CASSVAGQRNTDTQYF.

The V and J genes are TRBV5-6 and TRBJ2-6; D unclear. The ends were cut back, 0 bases at V and 3 bases at J, with 7 bases in the middle. The CDR3 runs 15 residues. CDR1 SGHDT and CDR2 YYEEEE come from the germline V gene. CDR3 amino acids: CASSLGVLGANVLTF. CDR3 DNA: TGTGCCAGCAGCTTGGGGGTTCTTGGGGCCAACGTCCTGACTTTC.